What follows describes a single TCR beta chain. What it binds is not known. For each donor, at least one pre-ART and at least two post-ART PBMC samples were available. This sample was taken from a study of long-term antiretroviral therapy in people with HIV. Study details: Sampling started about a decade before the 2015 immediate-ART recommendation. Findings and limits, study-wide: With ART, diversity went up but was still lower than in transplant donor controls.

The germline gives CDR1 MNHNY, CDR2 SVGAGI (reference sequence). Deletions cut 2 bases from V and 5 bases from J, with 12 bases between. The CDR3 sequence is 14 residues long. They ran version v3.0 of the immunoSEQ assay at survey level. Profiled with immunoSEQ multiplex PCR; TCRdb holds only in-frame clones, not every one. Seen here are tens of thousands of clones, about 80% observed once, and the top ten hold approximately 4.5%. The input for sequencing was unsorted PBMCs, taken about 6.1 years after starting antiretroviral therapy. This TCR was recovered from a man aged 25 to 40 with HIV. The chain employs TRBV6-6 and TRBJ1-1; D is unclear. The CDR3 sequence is CASSYEGLGTEAFF. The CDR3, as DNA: TGTGCCAGCAGTTACGAGGGCCTGGGGACTGAAGCTTTCTTT.